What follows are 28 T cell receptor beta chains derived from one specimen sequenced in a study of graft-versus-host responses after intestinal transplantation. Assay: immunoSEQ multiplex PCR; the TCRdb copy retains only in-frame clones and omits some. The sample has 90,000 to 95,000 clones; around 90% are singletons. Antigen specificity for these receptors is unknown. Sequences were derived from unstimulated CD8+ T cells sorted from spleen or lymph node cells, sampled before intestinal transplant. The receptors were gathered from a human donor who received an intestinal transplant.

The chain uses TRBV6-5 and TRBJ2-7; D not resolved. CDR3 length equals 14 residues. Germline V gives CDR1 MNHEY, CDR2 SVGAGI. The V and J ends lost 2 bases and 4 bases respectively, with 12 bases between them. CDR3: CASSYGATPYEQYF. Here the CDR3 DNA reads TGTGCCAGCAGTTACGGCGCTACCCCGTACGAGCAGTACTTC.

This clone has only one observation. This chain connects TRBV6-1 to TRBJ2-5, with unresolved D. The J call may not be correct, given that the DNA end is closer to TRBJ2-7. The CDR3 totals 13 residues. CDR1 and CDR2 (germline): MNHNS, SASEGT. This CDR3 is CASRPRWLYEQYF. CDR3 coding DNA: TGTGCCAGCAGACCCCGGTGGCTCTACGAGCAGTACTTC.

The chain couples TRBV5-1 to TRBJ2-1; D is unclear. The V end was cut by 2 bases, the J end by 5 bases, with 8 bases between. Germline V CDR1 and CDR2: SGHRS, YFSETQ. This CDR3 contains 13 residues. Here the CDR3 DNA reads TGCGCCAGCAGCTTATCTTTGGACAATGAGCAGTTCTTC. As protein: CASSLSLDNEQFF.

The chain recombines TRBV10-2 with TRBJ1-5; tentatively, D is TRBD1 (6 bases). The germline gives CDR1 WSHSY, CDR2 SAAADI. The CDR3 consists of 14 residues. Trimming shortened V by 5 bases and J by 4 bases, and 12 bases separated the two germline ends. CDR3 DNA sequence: TGCGCCAGCAGTCCAGGGGATGGGAATCAGCCCCAGCATTTT. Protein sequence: CASSPGDGNQPQHF.

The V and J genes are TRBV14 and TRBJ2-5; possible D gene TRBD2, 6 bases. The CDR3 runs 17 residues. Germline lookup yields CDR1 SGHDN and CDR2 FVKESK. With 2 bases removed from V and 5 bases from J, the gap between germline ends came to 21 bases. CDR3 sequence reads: CASSQCSRQGGRETQYF. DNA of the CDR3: TGTGCCAGCAGCCAATGCTCGAGGCAGGGAGGTCGGGAGACCCAGTACTTC.

The CDR3 nucleotides read TGTGCCAGCAGCTCCCCCGGGGGGCGGGAGGAGGCAGATACGCAGTATTTT. Its translation is CASSSPGGREEADTQYF. The rearrangement links TRBV7-3 to TRBJ2-3; 8 nucleotides agree with TRBD2. CDR1 is SGHTA and CDR2 is FQGTGA in the germline V gene. J was trimmed by 4 bases and V by 4 bases; bases with no gene match: 13. The CDR3 consists of 17 residues.

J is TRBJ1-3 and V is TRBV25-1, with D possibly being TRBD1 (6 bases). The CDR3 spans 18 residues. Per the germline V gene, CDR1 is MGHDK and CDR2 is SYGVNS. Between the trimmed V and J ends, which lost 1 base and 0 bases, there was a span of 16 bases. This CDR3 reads CASSESISGGASGNTIYF. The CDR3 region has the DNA TGTGCCAGCAGTGAATCGATATCCGGGGGGGCCTCTGGAAACACCATATATTTT.

The CDR3, as DNA: TGTGCCTGGGGTGGTGCTAGCCACCCCTCGGAGCAGTACTTC. Amino acid sequence: CAWGGASHPSEQYF. The rearrangement links TRBV30 to TRBJ2-7, with D perhaps matching TRBD2 (5 bases). Germline values: CDR1 GTSNPN, CDR2 SVGIG (reference sequence). The V end lost 5 bases, the J end lost 7 bases, and 21 bases lay between the germline ends. The CDR3 is 14 residues long.

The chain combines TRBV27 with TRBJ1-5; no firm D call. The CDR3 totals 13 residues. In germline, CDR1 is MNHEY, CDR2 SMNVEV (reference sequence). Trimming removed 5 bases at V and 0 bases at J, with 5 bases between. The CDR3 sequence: CASSLDSNQPQHF. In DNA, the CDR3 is TGTGCCAGCAGTCTAGATAGCAATCAGCCCCAGCATTTT.

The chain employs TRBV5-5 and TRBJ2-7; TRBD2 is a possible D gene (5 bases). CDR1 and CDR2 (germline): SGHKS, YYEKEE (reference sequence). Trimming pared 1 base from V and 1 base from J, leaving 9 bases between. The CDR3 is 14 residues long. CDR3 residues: CASSLWWESYEQYF. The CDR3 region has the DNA TGTGCCAGCAGCTTGTGGTGGGAGTCCTACGAGCAGTACTTC.

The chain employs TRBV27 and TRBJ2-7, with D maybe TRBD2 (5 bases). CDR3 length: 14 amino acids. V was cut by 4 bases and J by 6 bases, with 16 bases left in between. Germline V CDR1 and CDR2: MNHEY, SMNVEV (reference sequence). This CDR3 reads CASSWSVSRGEQYF. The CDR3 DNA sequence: TGTGCCAGCAGTTGGTCAGTGTCACGGGGCGAGCAGTACTTC.

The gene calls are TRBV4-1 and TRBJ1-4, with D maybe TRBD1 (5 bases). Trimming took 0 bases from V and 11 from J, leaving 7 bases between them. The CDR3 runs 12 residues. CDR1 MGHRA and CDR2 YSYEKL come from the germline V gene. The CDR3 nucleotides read TGCGCCAGCAGCCAAGATCCAGGGAAACTGTTTTTT. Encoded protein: CASSQDPGKLFF.

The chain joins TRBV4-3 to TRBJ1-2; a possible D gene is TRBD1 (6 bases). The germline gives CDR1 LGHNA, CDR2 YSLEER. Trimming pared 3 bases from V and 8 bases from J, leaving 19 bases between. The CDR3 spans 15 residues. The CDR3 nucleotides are TGCGCCAGCAGCCAGAGTGCGGCAGGGGCCTTGGGCTACACCTTC. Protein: CASSQSAAGALGYTF.

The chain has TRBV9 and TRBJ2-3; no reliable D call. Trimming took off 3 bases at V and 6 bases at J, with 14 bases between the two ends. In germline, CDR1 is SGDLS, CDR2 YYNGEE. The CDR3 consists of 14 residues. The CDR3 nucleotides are TGTGCCAGCAGCGATCTCGGCGGAGCGGATACGCAGTATTTT. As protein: CASSDLGGADTQYF.

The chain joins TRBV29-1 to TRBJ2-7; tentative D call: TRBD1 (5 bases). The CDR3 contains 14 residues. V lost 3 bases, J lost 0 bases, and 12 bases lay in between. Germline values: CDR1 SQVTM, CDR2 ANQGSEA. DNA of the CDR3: TGCAGCGTTGAGGGTGGGGCTGGCTCCTACGAGCAGTACTTC. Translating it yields CSVEGGAGSYEQYF.

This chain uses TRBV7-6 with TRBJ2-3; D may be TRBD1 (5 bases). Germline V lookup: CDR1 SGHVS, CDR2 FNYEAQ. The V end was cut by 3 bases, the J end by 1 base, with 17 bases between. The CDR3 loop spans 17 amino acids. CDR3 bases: TGTGCCAGCAGCTTCGGGCCCCCCTGGGGCCGCACAGATACGCAGTATTTT. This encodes CASSFGPPWGRTDTQYF. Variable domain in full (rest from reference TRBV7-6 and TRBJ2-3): GAGVSQSPRYKVTKRGQDVALRCDPISGHVSLYWYRQALGQGPEFLTYFNYEAQQDKSGLPNDRFSAERPEGSISTLTIQRTEQRDSAMYRCASSFGPPWGRTDTQYFGPGTRLTVL.

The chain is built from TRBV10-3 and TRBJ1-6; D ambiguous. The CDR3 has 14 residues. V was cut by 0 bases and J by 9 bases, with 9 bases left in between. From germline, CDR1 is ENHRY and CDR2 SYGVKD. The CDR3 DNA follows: TGTGCCATCAGTGAGTCGTGGGTGTCTTCACCCCTCCACTTT. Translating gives CAISESWVSSPLHF.

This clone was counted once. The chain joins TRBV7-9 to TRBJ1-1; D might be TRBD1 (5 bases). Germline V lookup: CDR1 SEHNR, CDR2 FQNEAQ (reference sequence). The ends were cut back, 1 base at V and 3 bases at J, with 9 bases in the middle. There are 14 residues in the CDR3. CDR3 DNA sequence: TGTGCCAGCAGCTTAGTGGGGGAAGACACTGAAGCTTTCTTT. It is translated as CASSLVGEDTEAFF.

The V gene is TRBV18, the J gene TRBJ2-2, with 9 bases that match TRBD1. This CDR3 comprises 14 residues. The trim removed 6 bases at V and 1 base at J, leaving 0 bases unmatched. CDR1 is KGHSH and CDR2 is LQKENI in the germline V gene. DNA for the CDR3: TGTGCCAGCTCGGGACAGGGGAACACCGGGGAGCTGTTTTTT. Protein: CASSGQGNTGELFF.

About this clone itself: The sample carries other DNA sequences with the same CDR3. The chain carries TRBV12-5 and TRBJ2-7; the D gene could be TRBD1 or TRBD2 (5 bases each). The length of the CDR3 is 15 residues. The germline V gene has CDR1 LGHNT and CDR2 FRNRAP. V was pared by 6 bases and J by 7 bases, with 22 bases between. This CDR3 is CASGLGWDPPWEQYF. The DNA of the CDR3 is TGTGCTAGTGGGCTGGGCTGGGACCCTCCGTGGGAGCAGTACTTC.

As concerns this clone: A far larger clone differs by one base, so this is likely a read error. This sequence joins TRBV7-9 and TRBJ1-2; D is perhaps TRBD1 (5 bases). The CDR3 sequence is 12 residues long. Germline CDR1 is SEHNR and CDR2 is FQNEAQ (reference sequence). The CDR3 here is CASSGSGLGCTF. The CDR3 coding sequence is TGTGCCAGCAGCGGGTCAGGGCTTGGCTGCACCTTC.

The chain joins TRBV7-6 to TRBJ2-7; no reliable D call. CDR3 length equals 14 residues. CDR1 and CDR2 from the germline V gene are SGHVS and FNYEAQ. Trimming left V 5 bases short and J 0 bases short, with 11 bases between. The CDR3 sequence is CASSKDGSSYEQYF. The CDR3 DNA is TGTGCCAGCAGCAAGGACGGAAGCTCCTACGAGCAGTACTTC.

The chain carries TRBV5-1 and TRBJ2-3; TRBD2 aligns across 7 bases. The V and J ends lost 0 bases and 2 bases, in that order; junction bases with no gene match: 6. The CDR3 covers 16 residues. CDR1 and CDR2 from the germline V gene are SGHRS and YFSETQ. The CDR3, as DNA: TGCGCCAGCAGCTTGGCTAAGACTAGCCCCACAGATACGCAGTATTTT. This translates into CASSLAKTSPTDTQYF.

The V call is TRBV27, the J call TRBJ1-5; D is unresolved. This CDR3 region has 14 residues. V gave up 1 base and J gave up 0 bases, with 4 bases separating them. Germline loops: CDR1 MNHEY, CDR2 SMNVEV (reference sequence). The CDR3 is CASSLYHSNQPQHF. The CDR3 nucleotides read TGTGCCAGCAGTTTATATCATAGCAATCAGCCCCAGCATTTT.

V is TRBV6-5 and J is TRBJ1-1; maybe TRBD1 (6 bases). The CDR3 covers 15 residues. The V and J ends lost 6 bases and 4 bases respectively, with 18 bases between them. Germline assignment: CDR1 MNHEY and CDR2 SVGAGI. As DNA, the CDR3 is TGTGCCAGCAGATTATCCTCGGGGGGCCTCACTGAAGCTTTCTTT. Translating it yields CASRLSSGGLTEAFF.

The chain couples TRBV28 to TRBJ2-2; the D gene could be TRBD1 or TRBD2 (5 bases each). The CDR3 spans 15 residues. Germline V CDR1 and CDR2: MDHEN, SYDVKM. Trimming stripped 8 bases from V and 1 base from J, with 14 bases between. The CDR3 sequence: CASGRDGWNTGELFF. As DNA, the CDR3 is TGTGCCAGCGGACGGGACGGATGGAACACCGGGGAGCTGTTTTTT. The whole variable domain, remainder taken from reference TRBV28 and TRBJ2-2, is DVKVTQSSRYLVKRTGEKVFLECVQDMDHENMFWYRQDPGLGLRLIYFSYDVKMKEKGDIPEGYSVSREKKERFSLILESASTNQTSMYLCASGRDGWNTGELFFGEGSRLTVL.

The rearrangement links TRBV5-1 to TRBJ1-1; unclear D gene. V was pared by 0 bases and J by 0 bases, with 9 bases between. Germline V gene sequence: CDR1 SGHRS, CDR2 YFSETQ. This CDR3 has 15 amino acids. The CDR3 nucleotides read TGCGCCAGCAGCTTGGCCTCGTTTGTGAACACTGAAGCTTTCTTT. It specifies CASSLASFVNTEAFF.

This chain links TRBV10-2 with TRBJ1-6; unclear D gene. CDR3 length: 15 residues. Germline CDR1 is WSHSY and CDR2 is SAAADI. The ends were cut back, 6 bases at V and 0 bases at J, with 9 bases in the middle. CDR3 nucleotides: TGCGCCAGCAGGGAAGGGAGCTCCTATAATTCACCCCTCCACTTT. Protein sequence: CASREGSSYNSPLHF.